These T cell receptor beta chains were read from a single sample in a study of blood T cell repertoires in COVID-19. Clones were read by immunoSEQ multiplex PCR, and TCRdb kept only the in-frame ones, dropping some. The data show some 73,000 clones, around nine tenths seen once. The sequenced sample consisted of peripheral blood. These receptors came from a man older than 75 with COVID-19, enrolled during active disease. CDR3s include the opening cysteine and the closing phenylalanine or tryptophan. The order of the fields is clone size, V gene, D gene, J gene, CDR3 DNA, CDR3 protein. A D gene is named only where the DNA matches it firmly. Clone size is stated in some rows and not others, as once, few, many or a class when expanded.

clone_size: once; v_call: TRBV18; d_call: .; j_call: TRBJ2-1; cdr3_nt: TGTGCCAGCTCACCACCCGCGCTAGAGGATCAGTTCTTC; cdr3_aa: CASSPPALEDQFF
clone_size: .; v_call: TRBV7-2; d_call: TRBD2; j_call: TRBJ2-1; cdr3_nt: TGTGCCAGCAGCCTATTAGCGGGGGGCGGGTACAATGAGCAGTTCTTC; cdr3_aa: CASSLLAGGGYNEQFF
clone_size: .; v_call: TRBV5-6; d_call: .; j_call: TRBJ1-3; cdr3_nt: TGTGCCAGCAGCGTGACAGATTTTTCTGGAAACACCATATATTTT; cdr3_aa: CASSVTDFSGNTIYF
clone_size: .; v_call: TRBV4-1; d_call: .; j_call: TRBJ1-2; cdr3_nt: TGCGCCAGCAGCCAAGAGGGGGGGGCAAGTGGCTACACCTTC; cdr3_aa: CASSQEGGASGYTF
clone_size: .; v_call: TRBV4-3; d_call: .; j_call: TRBJ1-5; cdr3_nt: TGCGCCAGCAGCCTCCAAACAGGGTTAGATCAGCCCCAGCATTTT; cdr3_aa: CASSLQTGLDQPQHF
clone_size: .; v_call: TRBV5-5; d_call: .; j_call: TRBJ2-5; cdr3_nt: TGTGCCAGCAGCTTGGGGGACTTCCCCTGGGAGACCCAGTACTTC; cdr3_aa: CASSLGDFPWETQYF
clone_size: few; v_call: TRBV19; d_call: .; j_call: TRBJ2-7; cdr3_nt: TGTGCCAGTAGTCTCCGACAGGGTTCCGGGGGGCAGTACTTC; cdr3_aa: CASSLRQGSGGQYF
clone_size: once; v_call: TRBV27; d_call: .; j_call: TRBJ1-1; cdr3_nt: TGTGCCAGCAGTTTAAACAGGAACACTGAAGCTTTCTTT; cdr3_aa: CASSLNRNTEAFF
clone_size: .; v_call: TRBV6-2/TRBV6-3; d_call: .; j_call: TRBJ1-4; cdr3_nt: TGTGCCAGCAGTTACGGGCAGGCCCCCAAACTGTTTTTT; cdr3_aa: CASSYGQAPKLFF
clone_size: .; v_call: TRBV12-5; d_call: .; j_call: TRBJ1-1; cdr3_nt: TGTGCTAGTGGTTTGGATATATGGGGAGGGAACACTGAAGCTTTCTTT; cdr3_aa: CASGLDIWGGNTEAFF
clone_size: .; v_call: TRBV7-9; d_call: TRBD2; j_call: TRBJ2-2; cdr3_nt: TGTGCCAGCAGCAAATCTAGCGGGGCCGGGGAGCTGTTTTTT; cdr3_aa: CASSKSSGAGELFF
clone_size: .; v_call: TRBV28; d_call: TRBD1; j_call: TRBJ1-1; cdr3_nt: TGTGCCAGCAGTCCGAGGACAGGGATTGACACTGAAGCTTTCTTT; cdr3_aa: CASSPRTGIDTEAFF
clone_size: .; v_call: TRBV6-5; d_call: .; j_call: TRBJ1-2; cdr3_nt: TGTGCCAGCAGTCCAGGAGGGAGGGGTAACTATGGCTACACCTTC; cdr3_aa: CASSPGGRGNYGYTF
clone_size: .; v_call: TRBV5-5; d_call: .; j_call: TRBJ2-7; cdr3_nt: TGTGCCAGCAGCTTGGGGGCAGGGATGAGTTACGAGCAGTACTTC; cdr3_aa: CASSLGAGMSYEQYF
clone_size: .; v_call: TRBV19; d_call: TRBD1; j_call: TRBJ1-2; cdr3_nt: TGTGCCAGTAGCCCCGGGACAGGGCCGAACTATGGCTACACCTTC; cdr3_aa: CASSPGTGPNYGYTF
clone_size: .; v_call: TRBV5-6; d_call: TRBD1; j_call: TRBJ2-2; cdr3_nt: TGTGCCAGCAGCCTCACAGGGGCGGGGGAGCTGTTTTTT; cdr3_aa: CASSLTGAGELFF
clone_size: .; v_call: TRBV7-6; d_call: TRBD1; j_call: TRBJ1-1; cdr3_nt: TGTGCCAGCAGCCAAGGACAGGGGAACACTGAAGCTTTCTTT; cdr3_aa: CASSQGQGNTEAFF
clone_size: .; v_call: TRBV19; d_call: TRBD2; j_call: TRBJ2-7; cdr3_nt: TGTGCCAGTAGTGCTGGGACTAGCGCCGCCTACGAGCAGTACTTC; cdr3_aa: CASSAGTSAAYEQYF
clone_size: .; v_call: TRBV6-6; d_call: .; j_call: TRBJ1-4; cdr3_nt: TGTGCCAGCAGTCTCCGGGACACGCCCAATGGGAGAGAAAAACTGTTTTTT; cdr3_aa: CASSLRDTPNGREKLFF
clone_size: .; v_call: TRBV5-4; d_call: TRBD2; j_call: TRBJ2-2; cdr3_nt: TGTGCCAGCAGCCAACCCGGACTAGCGGGGGGAGGCGGGGAGCTGTTTTTT; cdr3_aa: CASSQPGLAGGGGELFF
clone_size: .; v_call: TRBV7-9; d_call: .; j_call: TRBJ1-5; cdr3_nt: TGTGCCAGCAGCTCGGGACTACGAGGTGGCAATCAGCCCCAGCATTTT; cdr3_aa: CASSSGLRGGNQPQHF
clone_size: once; v_call: TRBV9; d_call: TRBD2; j_call: TRBJ2-3; cdr3_nt: TGTGCCAGCAAGGGGCTAGCGGGGACAGATACGCAGTATTTT; cdr3_aa: CASKGLAGTDTQYF
clone_size: once; v_call: TRBV5-1; d_call: .; j_call: TRBJ1-4; cdr3_nt: TGCGCCAGCAGCCGATTGGGGCCTGCAACTAATGAAAAACTGTTTTTT; cdr3_aa: CASSRLGPATNEKLFF
clone_size: .; v_call: TRBV20-1; d_call: TRBD2; j_call: TRBJ2-1; cdr3_nt: TGCAGTGCTAGTGTAGCGGGGAGTCACGTGGATGAGCAGTTCTTC; cdr3_aa: CSASVAGSHVDEQFF
clone_size: .; v_call: TRBV11-3; d_call: .; j_call: TRBJ1-1; cdr3_nt: TGTGCCAGCAGCTTAAGGGGGAATATGAACACTGAAGCTTTCTTT; cdr3_aa: CASSLRGNMNTEAFF
clone_size: once; v_call: TRBV10-3; d_call: .; j_call: TRBJ1-2; cdr3_nt: TGTGCCATCAGGGGGAGTAACTATGGCTACACCTTC; cdr3_aa: CAIRGSNYGYTF
clone_size: few; v_call: TRBV25-1; d_call: .; j_call: TRBJ2-7; cdr3_nt: TGTGCCAGCAGTGAACTGCGGGACAGATCCTCCCAAGGGGAGCAGTACTTC; cdr3_aa: CASSELRDRSSQGEQYF
clone_size: .; v_call: TRBV14; d_call: TRBD1; j_call: TRBJ1-2; cdr3_nt: TGTGCCAGCAGCCATAGACAGGGATATGGCTACACCTTC; cdr3_aa: CASSHRQGYGYTF